The clone carrying this T cell receptor beta chain came up many times. The source of the sample is a study of blood T cell repertoires in COVID-19. On the study more broadly: Specimens from acute and convalescent COVID-19 originated in the United States, Italy and Spain. T cells, B-cell-depleted T cells, or PBMCs supplied cDNA or gDNA.

Trimming shortened V by 5 bases and J by 0 bases, and 11 bases separated the two germline ends. Germline CDR1 SQVTM, CDR2 ANQGSEA. The CDR3 runs to 13 residues. Patients at the Seattle site were enrolled during active infection and followed longitudinally. Authors' data handling: Amplification of reference gene primers was used by the study to estimate nucleated cell counts. Repertoires were generated with immunoSEQ multiplex PCR, while TCRdb's copy carries only in-frame clones and drops some. Clone size and the V and J calls come from that table; the DNA yielded D and trimming. This table has fewer than 350,000 clones, about 87% appearing once.

The V and J genes are TRBV29-1 and TRBJ2-7; the D gene is possibly TRBD1 (5 bases). Sequenced sample: peripheral blood. The receptor was isolated from a woman aged 25 to 39 with COVID-19, enrolled during active disease. The CDR3 loop reads CSVLDNLSYEQYF. Here the CDR3 DNA reads TGCAGCGTTTTGGACAACCTCTCCTACGAGCAGTACTTC.